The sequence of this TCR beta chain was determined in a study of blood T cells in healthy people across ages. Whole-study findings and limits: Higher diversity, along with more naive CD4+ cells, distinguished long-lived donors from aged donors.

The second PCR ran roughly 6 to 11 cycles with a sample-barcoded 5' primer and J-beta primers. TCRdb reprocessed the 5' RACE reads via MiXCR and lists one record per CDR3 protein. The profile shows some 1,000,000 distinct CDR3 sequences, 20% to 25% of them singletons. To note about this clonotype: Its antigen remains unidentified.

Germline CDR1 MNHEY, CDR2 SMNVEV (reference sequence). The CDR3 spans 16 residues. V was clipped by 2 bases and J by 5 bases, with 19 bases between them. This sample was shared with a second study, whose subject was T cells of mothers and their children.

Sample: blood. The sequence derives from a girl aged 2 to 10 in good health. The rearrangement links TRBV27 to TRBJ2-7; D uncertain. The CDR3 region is CASSLPGPNGFDEQYF. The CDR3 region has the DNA TGTGCCAGCAGTTTACCCGGGCCGAATGGGTTCGACGAGCAGTACTTC.